Given below is one T cell receptor beta chain in context. Its antigen specificity is not known. Base qualities are not recorded, but no much larger clone differs from it by a single base. The immunoSEQ Assay, a bias-controlled multiplex PCR, was used to amplify TCRbeta CDR3 regions from genomic DNA. As for how the authors treated the data: The number of nucleated cells in each sample was estimated from the amplification of reference gene primers within the assay. To quantify the absolute abundance of each unique TCRbeta CDR3 rearrangement, sequence reads were collapsed and filtered. Productive Simpson clonality was computed per sample as the square root of Simpson's diversity index over productive rearrangements. TCRdb mirrors the immuneACCESS table, restricted to in-frame sequences. Some clones are absent from its copies; in checked studies, under half trace to an unresolved V gene, and the reason for the others is unknown. Clonal size and the V and J genes are those of that table, whereas D and trimming came from the DNA. Here the sample has 110,000 or so clones; more than 70% occur a single time. The ten largest clones capture over 6.5% of the sample.

V and J are trimmed by 6 bases and 4 bases, and the gene matches miss 16 bases of the junction. The CDR3 sequence holds 18 residues, the cysteine and phenylalanine included. The only DNA kept is the CDR3, 54 bases in frame from the first base. Taken from the germline V gene, the CDR1 and CDR2 loops are MDHEN and SYDVKM. The data belong to a study of blood T cell repertoires in COVID-19 (TCRdb year 2020). Regarding the research as a whole: The collaborator samples originated in the United States, Italy and Spain and spanned the acute and convalescent phases of COVID-19. The prospective study material was composed of cDNA or gDNA derived from T cells, B-cell-depleted T cells, or PBMCs. The dataset comprised deeply sampled blood TCRbeta repertoires from subjects exposed to, actively infected with, or recovered from COVID-19. The repertoires were made available in a free public database intended to serve as a resource for research on the immune response to SARS-CoV-2. Samples came from the ongoing ImmuneRACE study (first 160 participants) plus 1,254 subjects from 6 global collaborators. Sample metadata almost always included a de-identified subject ID, COVID-19 status, age in years and sex. Where available, HLA class I and class II types were taken from metadata supplied by the sample provider and were not determined by assay-based typing. Results the study describes overall, beyond this receptor: The amount of clinical and demographic metadata varied by source and participant and was provided uncurated.

Another Seattle source contributed samples from volunteer blood donors who had recovered from COVID-19. The collaborating institutions used their own protocols to collect whole blood in K2EDTA tubes. For TCRbeta analysis, collaborator samples were shipped as frozen whole blood, as isolated PBMCs, or as DNA extracted from either sample type. The chain joins TRBV28 to TRBJ2-3, and 10 junction bases match TRBD2. The receptor was derived from a woman between 65 and 79 years old who had recovered from COVID-19. Specimen: peripheral blood. The sequenced DNA: TGTGCCAGCAGCTCCGCGGGAGCGGGGGGGCCTTGGGCAGATACGCAGTATTTT. Translated, this gives CASSSAGAGGPWADTQYF.